This TCR beta chain comes out of a study of blood T cell repertoires in COVID-19. Study in general: There were acute and convalescent COVID-19 samples, and they came from the United States, Italy and Spain.

Original data processing: For nucleated cells, counts were estimated from reference gene primer amplification. Some clones are missing from TCRdb's copy, which holds only in-frame ones; the method was immunoSEQ multiplex PCR. D and trimming come from the DNA, and the V and J calls and clone size come from that table. The data hold around 250,000 clones, with 85% to 90% observed a single time. Recruits, aged about 18 to 100 years, lived in some 25 US areas. Clinical history reported by participants formed the basis on which cohorts were assigned. The CDR3 is 13 residues long. Germline V CDR1 and CDR2: SGDLS, YYNGEE. The V gene end was trimmed by 5 bases and the J gene end by 1 base; junction bases not matched to a gene: 1.

Material: PBMCs or T cells enriched from blood (not recorded which). The V and J genes are TRBV9 and TRBJ1-1, with 8 bases identical to TRBD1. This sequence originates from a woman aged 25 to 39 with acute COVID-19. In DNA, the CDR3 is TGTGCCAGCAGTGGACAGGGGAACACTGAAGCTTTCTTT. As protein: CASSGQGNTEAFF. The variable domain in full, completed from reference TRBV9 and TRBJ1-1, reads DSGVTQTPKHLITATGQRVTLRCSPRSGDLSVYWYQQSLDQGLQFLIQYYNGEERAKGNILERFSAQQFPDLHSELNLSSLELGDSALYFCASSGQGNTEAFFGQGTRLTVV.